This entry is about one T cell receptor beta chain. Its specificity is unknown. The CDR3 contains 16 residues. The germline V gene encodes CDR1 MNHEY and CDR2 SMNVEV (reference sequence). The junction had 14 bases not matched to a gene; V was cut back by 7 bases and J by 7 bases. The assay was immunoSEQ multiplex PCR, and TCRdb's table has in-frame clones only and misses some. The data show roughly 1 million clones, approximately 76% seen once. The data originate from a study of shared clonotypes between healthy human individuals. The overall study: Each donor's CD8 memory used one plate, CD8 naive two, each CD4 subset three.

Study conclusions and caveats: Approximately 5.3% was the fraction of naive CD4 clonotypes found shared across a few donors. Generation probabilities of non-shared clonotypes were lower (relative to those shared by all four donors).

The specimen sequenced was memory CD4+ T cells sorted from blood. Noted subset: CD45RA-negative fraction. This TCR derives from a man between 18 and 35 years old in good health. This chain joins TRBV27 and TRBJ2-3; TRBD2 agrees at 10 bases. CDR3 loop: CASTIRASGSRYTQYF. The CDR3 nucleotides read TGTGCCAGCACCATACGGGCTAGCGGGAGTCGATATACGCAGTATTTT.